Sequencing of this TCR beta chain was carried out in a study of PD-1 blockade in classical Hodgkin lymphoma. Details on this clone: No antigen is known for it.

The germline V and J ends were trimmed by 4 bases and 15 bases, with 16 bases remaining between them. Looked up from germline, CDR1 is MNHNS and CDR2 is SASEGT. The CDR3 is 12 amino acids. Measured with immunoSEQ multiplex PCR; TCRdb has only the in-frame clones, and not every one. The sample shows tens of thousands of clones, 60% to 80% of them seen only once. Time point here: cycle 4 day 1 (C4D1), after 6 weeks of nivolumab. Relapse after autologous stem cell transplantation occurred in every patient, and brentuximab vedotin exposure varied. Complete response, partial response or progressive disease made up the best responses. Whole-study findings and limits: A reduction in baseline TCR diversity was reportedly seen in newly diagnosed patients relative to healthy donors.

This sequence was found in a human donor with classical Hodgkin lymphoma. The V call is TRBV6-1, the J call TRBJ2-1; no firm D call. Sequences were derived from peripheral blood mononuclear cells (PBMCs), sampled before the fourth cycle of nivolumab. For the CDR3, the DNA is TGTGCCAGCAGTGCGGGCATTACTGGGTGGTTCTTC. It specifies CASSAGITGWFF.